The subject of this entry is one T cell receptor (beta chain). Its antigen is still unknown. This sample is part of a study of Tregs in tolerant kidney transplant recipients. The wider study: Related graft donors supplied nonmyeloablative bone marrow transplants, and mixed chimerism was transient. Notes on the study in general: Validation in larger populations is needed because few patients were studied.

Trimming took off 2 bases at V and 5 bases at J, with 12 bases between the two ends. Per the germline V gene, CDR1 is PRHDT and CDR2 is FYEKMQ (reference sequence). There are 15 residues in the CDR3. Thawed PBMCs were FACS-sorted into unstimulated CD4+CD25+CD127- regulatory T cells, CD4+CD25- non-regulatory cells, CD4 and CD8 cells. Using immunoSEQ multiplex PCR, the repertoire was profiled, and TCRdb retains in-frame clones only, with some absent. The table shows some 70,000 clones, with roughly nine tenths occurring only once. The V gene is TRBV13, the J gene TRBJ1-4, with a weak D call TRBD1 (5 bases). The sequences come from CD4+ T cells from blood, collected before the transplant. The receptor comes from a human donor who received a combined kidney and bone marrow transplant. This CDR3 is CASSLQGYRNEKLFF. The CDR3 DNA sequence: TGTGCCAGCAGCTTACAGGGTTACAGGAATGAAAAACTGTTTTTT.